A single sample is the source of the 23 T cell receptor beta chains below, sequenced in a study of CD8+ T cells in alopecia areata. It was cDNA, reverse transcribed from extracted RNA, that served as the sequencing template. Produced via immunoSEQ multiplex PCR; TCRdb's table is partial and in-frame only. The sample lists fewer than 250,000 clones; 45% to 75% were seen once. The treatment was: oral pan-JAK inhibitor, 5-10 mg twice daily. The specimen comprised CD4+ T cells sorted from blood, sampled at week 4, from a patient treated with tofacitinib. Receptors originate from a human donor with alopecia areata.

The CDR3 is CASSLRQFSNQPQHF. The CDR3 DNA reads TGTGCCAGCAGTTTAAGACAGTTTAGCAATCAGCCCCAGCATTTT. The genes are TRBV28 and TRBJ1-5; D possibly corresponds to TRBD1 (5 bases). The germline CDR1 and CDR2 sequences are MDHEN and SYDVKM. This CDR3 region has 15 residues. Between the trimmed V and J ends, which lost 2 bases and 0 bases, there was a span of 8 bases.

The gene calls are TRBV29-1 and TRBJ2-5; 7 nucleotides match TRBD2. This CDR3 spans 14 amino acids. Losses at the gene ends were 7 bases for V and 5 bases for J; bases not matched to a gene: 13. The V gene's germline CDR1 is SQVTM and CDR2 ANQGSEA. Here the CDR3 DNA reads TGCAGCGCGGCCGTTGCGGGAGTGCGGGAGACCCAGTACTTC. It translates to CSAAVAGVRETQYF.

The V and J genes are TRBV2 and TRBJ2-1; TRBD1 is a possible D gene (5 bases). This CDR3 spans 12 amino acids. Per germline, CDR1 SNHLY and CDR2 FYNNEI. V gave up 9 bases and J gave up 4 bases, with 10 bases separating them. CDR3 sequence reads: CARTDGYNEQFF. The CDR3 nucleotides read TGTGCCAGGACAGACGGGTACAATGAGCAGTTCTTC.

This clone appeared a single time. V gene TRBV11-1 combines with J gene TRBJ2-1, with D perhaps matching TRBD2 (6 bases). The V gene lost 4 bases and the J gene lost 5 bases, with 15 bases spanning the gap. CDR1 and CDR2 from the germline V gene are SGHAT and FQDESV (reference sequence). CDR3 length equals 15 residues. The CDR3 coding sequence is TGTGCCAGCAGCTCTCGGCGGGGCCCGGACAATGAGCAGTTCTTC. Translated, it gives CASSSRRGPDNEQFF. Based on the CDR3 plus reference TRBV11-1 and TRBJ2-1, the full variable domain is EAEVAQSPRYKITEKSQAVAFWCDPISGHATLYWYRQILGQGPELLVQFQDESVVDDSQLPKDRFSAERLKGVDSTLKIQPAELGDSAMYLCASSSRRGPDNEQFFGPGTRLTVL.

V usage is TRBV4-1 and J usage is TRBJ1-5; no reliable D call. The germline V and J ends were trimmed by 4 bases and 5 bases, with 15 bases remaining between them. The CDR3 runs to 15 residues. Germline CDR1 MGHRA, CDR2 YSYEKL. CDR3 protein: CASSRTGLADQPQHF. The CDR3 nucleotides are TGCGCCAGCAGCCGAACCGGGCTTGCGGATCAGCCCCAGCATTTT.

CDR3 coding DNA: TGTGCCAGCAGTGAGGATTGGCTGACCAAAAACATTCAGTACTTC. This codes for CASSEDWLTKNIQYF. J is TRBJ2-4 and V is TRBV25-1; D is uncertain. CDR1 and CDR2 from the germline V gene are MGHDK and SYGVNS. This CDR3 has 15 amino acids. The V end was cut by 3 bases, the J end by 2 bases, with 11 bases between.

The rearrangement links TRBV5-4 to TRBJ2-1, with 8 bases identical to TRBD2. CDR3 size: 15 residues. With V trimmed by 3 bases and J by 4 bases, 6 bases remained unmatched. The germline CDR1 and CDR2 sequences are SGHNT and YYREEE (reference sequence). The CDR3, as DNA: TGTGCCAGCAGCTCGGGACTAGACAGATACAATGAGCAGTTCTTC. Encoded protein: CASSSGLDRYNEQFF. Supplemented by reference TRBV5-4 and TRBJ2-1, the full variable domain reads ETGVTQSPTHLIKTRGQQVTLRCSSQSGHNTVSWYQQALGQGPQFIFQYYREEENGRGNFPPRFSGLQFPNYSSELNVNALELDDSALYLCASSSGLDRYNEQFFGPGTRLTVL.

This clone has only one observation. CDR3 DNA sequence: TGCGCCAGCAGCCTCCGACAGGGGGATCAGCCCCAGCATTTT. This translates into CASSLRQGDQPQHF. The rearrangement joins TRBV4-1 to TRBJ1-5; TRBD1 matches at 9 bases. Unmatched junction bases numbered 3, after V lost 4 bases and J lost 5 bases. The germline gives CDR1 MGHRA, CDR2 YSYEKL. The CDR3 runs to 14 residues.

The chain links TRBV6-5 to TRBJ2-2; 7 bases agree with TRBD2. The CDR3 totals 13 residues. In germline, CDR1 is MNHEY, CDR2 SVGAGI. Trimming removed 6 bases from V and 7 bases from J; junction bases left unmatched: 5. The CDR3 loop is CASSGLGGGELFF. The CDR3 DNA is TGTGCCAGCAGCGGACTAGGTGGCGGGGAGCTGTTTTTT.

This clone showed up just a few times. The V call is TRBV7-2, the J call TRBJ2-5; TRBD2 aligns across 9 bases. The CDR3 loop spans 16 amino acids. CDR1 is SGHTA, CDR2 FQGNSA, per germline. Trimming removed 5 bases from V and 4 bases from J; junction bases left unmatched: 11. The CDR3 reads CASSHSRALAGETQYF. CDR3 nucleotides: TGTGCCAGCAGCCATTCGCGGGCACTAGCGGGAGAGACCCAGTACTTC.

The chain couples TRBV29-1 to TRBJ2-7, with TRBD1 identical over 9 bases. With V trimmed by 7 bases and J by 2 bases, 6 bases remained unmatched. Germline CDR1 reads SQVTM; CDR2 reads ANQGSEA. The CDR3 has 13 amino acids. CDR3 sequence (DNA): TGCAGCGCTCGGGGACAGGGCGCCTACGAGCAGTACTTC. Residues: CSARGQGAYEQYF.

This clone has only one observation. The J gene is TRBJ2-2, the V gene TRBV30; D is possibly TRBD1 (6 bases). Between the trimmed V and J ends, which lost 0 bases and 5 bases, there was a span of 7 bases. Germline-derived CDR1 and CDR2 are GTSNPN and SVGIG (reference sequence). The CDR3 spans 13 residues. DNA for the CDR3: TGTGCCTGGAGTGTACAGGGAACCGGGGAGCTGTTTTTT. Translation gives CAWSVQGTGELFF.

This chain uses TRBV4-2 with TRBJ2-5; the D gene is possibly TRBD2 (5 bases). CDR1 LGHNA and CDR2 YNFKEQ come from the germline V gene. Trimming removed 1 base from V and 2 bases from J, with 11 bases in between. The CDR3 extends over 15 amino acids. CDR3 coding DNA: TGTGCCAGCAGCCAAGGGCTAGCAGAACAAGAGACCCAGTACTTC. It yields the protein CASSQGLAEQETQYF.

The J gene is TRBJ1-4, the V gene TRBV4-3, with D uncertain. Per germline, CDR1 LGHNA and CDR2 YSLEER. The CDR3 totals 13 residues. V lost 1 base to trimming and J lost 8 bases, with 8 bases between them. CDR3 sequence reads: CASSQAPGEKLFF. In nucleotides, the CDR3 is TGCGCCAGCAGCCAAGCACCGGGAGAAAAACTGTTTTTT.

This clone was counted a few times. The chain carries TRBV27 and TRBJ1-5, with D perhaps matching TRBD1 (6 bases). Deletions cut 7 bases from V and 7 bases from J, with 17 bases between. Germline loops: CDR1 MNHEY, CDR2 SMNVEV (reference sequence). The CDR3 is 14 amino acids. The CDR3 bases are TGTGCCAGCACCGTAAGAGGGGGTACGCAGCCCCAGCATTTT. Translating gives CASTVRGGTQPQHF.

This chain connects TRBV6-1 to TRBJ1-2; 7 bases fit TRBD1. Germline CDR1 and CDR2: MNHNS and SASEGT. V gave up 5 bases and J gave up 4 bases; unmatched junction bases: 10. This CDR3 has 15 amino acids. In DNA, the CDR3 is TGTGCCAGCAGTCCCTGGGGGACAGAGCTCTATGGCTACACCTTC. This encodes CASSPWGTELYGYTF.

The chain has TRBV30 and TRBJ2-1; possible D gene TRBD2, 5 bases. There are 16 residues in the CDR3. V gave up 4 bases and J gave up 0 bases, with 16 bases separating them. From germline, CDR1 is GTSNPN and CDR2 SVGIG (reference sequence). DNA of the CDR3: TGTGCCTGGAAGAACGAGCGGAAGGACTCCTACAATGAGCAGTTCTTC. It specifies CAWKNERKDSYNEQFF.

The chain uses TRBV18 and TRBJ2-1; D not resolved. Germline CDR1 and CDR2: KGHSH and LQKENI. This CDR3 contains 13 residues. Trimming shortened V by 0 bases and J by 6 bases, and 6 bases separated the two germline ends. The CDR3 region is CASSPPNFNEQFF. CDR3 nucleotides: TGTGCCAGCTCACCACCTAATTTCAATGAGCAGTTCTTC. The full variable domain, its missing parts supplied by reference TRBV18 and TRBJ2-1, is NAGVMQNPRHLVRRRGQEARLRCSPMKGHSHVYWYRQLPEEGLKFMVYLQKENIIDESGMPKERFSAEFPKEGPSILRIQQVVRGDSAAYFCASSPPNFNEQFFGPGTRLTVL.

The rearrangement uses TRBV6-5 and TRBJ1-5; D might be TRBD1 (5 bases). V was shortened by 6 bases and J by 7 bases, with 16 bases between the two germline ends. This CDR3 contains 14 residues. The germline V gene encodes CDR1 MNHEY and CDR2 SVGAGI. Written as DNA, the CDR3 is TGTGCCAGCAGCCTTGCCGGGGGAGGGCAGCCCCAGCATTTT. Amino acid sequence: CASSLAGGGQPQHF.

The CDR3 region is CASSRQVTYEQYF. The CDR3 DNA follows: TGTGCCAGCAGTCGACAGGTGACCTACGAGCAGTACTTC. J is TRBJ2-7 and V is TRBV2; tentative D call: TRBD1 (6 bases). V lost 5 bases, J lost 2 bases, and 10 bases lay in between. CDR1 is SNHLY and CDR2 is FYNNEI in the germline V gene. This CDR3 is built from 13 residues.

This chain connects TRBV29-1 to TRBJ2-7; 9 nucleotides agree with TRBD1. The CDR3 length is 15 residues. Germline loops: CDR1 SQVTM, CDR2 ANQGSEA. V was pared by 5 bases and J by 1 base, with 9 bases of the junction left unmatched. CDR3 sequence (DNA): TGCAGCGTTACACAGGGGGCGATTAGTTCCTACGAGCAGTACTTC. Protein product: CSVTQGAISSYEQYF.

This clone showed up just a few times. V usage is TRBV7-2 and J usage is TRBJ2-3; D gene uncertain. The CDR3 extends over 14 amino acids. CDR1 is SGHTA, CDR2 FQGNSA, per germline. Trimming pared 4 bases from V and 5 bases from J, leaving 13 bases between. CDR3 protein: CASSSRLLGDTQYF. The CDR3 nucleotides are TGTGCCAGCAGCTCCCGATTGCTCGGAGATACGCAGTATTTT.

The table lists this clone with a few counts. V and J are TRBV14 and TRBJ2-7; 9 bases are shared with TRBD2. Germline CDR1 and CDR2: SGHDN and FVKESK. After removal of 1 base from V and 3 bases from J, the junction contained 10 bases not matched to a gene. The CDR3 extends over 17 amino acids. CDR3 in amino acids: CASSQGYGETSGYEQYF. In nucleotides, the CDR3 is TGTGCCAGCAGCCAAGGTTACGGGGAGACTAGCGGCTACGAGCAGTACTTC.